This is a list of T cell receptor beta chains from one sample in a study of graft-versus-host responses after intestinal transplantation. Antigens of these TCRs are unknown. TCRdb's copy holds only in-frame clones and misses some; the assay was immunoSEQ multiplex PCR. The table has 130,000 or so clones, around nine tenths seen once; the top ten hold 0.19%. The source material was unstimulated CD4+ T cells sorted from spleen or lymph node cells, sampled before intestinal transplant. The receptors originated from a human donor who received an intestinal transplant. Both conserved end residues are trimmed from each CDR3. Each record gives: V gene, clone size, CDR3 protein. Clone size is given for some rows only: seen once, a few or many times, or a class if the clone is expanded.

>TRBV28|.
ASAAGWGGYT
>TRBV7-2|.
ASSPRQGISEKLF
>TRBV30|.
AWKTGGEQTQY
>TRBV27|.
ASSLRWGQVNQPQH
>TRBV5-1|.
ASSLASGKETQY
>TRBV5-1|.
ASSLVLQGATEAF
>TRBV4-2|.
ASSQVGGLEDEKLF
>TRBV5-4|once
ASSLGGGRDTDTQY
>TRBV5-4|once
ASSLLGGSTDTQY
>TRBV20-1|.
SVPAGTEQY
>TRBV7-2|.
ASSQRLYNEQF
>TRBV4-3|.
ASSQAIVTETGNTIY
>TRBV15|.
ATSREQGGLTLNSPLH
>TRBV11-2|.
ASSYQREGRNEQF
>TRBV6-1|once
ASSESGRIEQY
>TRBV28|.
ASSLASGTGEQY
>TRBV15|.
ATSDRTSGTEAF
>TRBV27|once
ASSSPRGLGEGSSYEQY
>TRBV15|.
ATSRDRAVAVQGTEAF
>TRBV5-1|once
ASSSKRTGTYEQY